The 13 T cell receptor beta chains in this list originate from one sample, sequenced in a study of regulatory T cells in long-lasting Graves disease. Documented time point: newly diagnosed GD, antithyroid drugs for less than 3 months. RNA isolated from PBMCs was used to make the TCR library. According to the study, TCR beta libraries were built with iRepertoire HTBI primers and CDR3-region Arm-PCR. MiXCR, applied by TCRdb to the multiplex PCR reads, yields one record per CDR3 protein. The table includes some 500,000 distinct CDR3 sequences, about 13% detected once. This sample was also put to use in a study of T cells in Graves' hyperthyroidism and ophthalmopathy.

The material sequenced was peripheral blood mononuclear cells (PBMCs), taken at new diagnosis, from a patient treated with antithyroid drugs. Receptors originate from a man aged 25-45 years with Graves disease.

Ten or more counts support this clonotype. The CDR3, as DNA: TGTGCCAGCAGTTTAGGGGGGAGATACAATGAGCAGTTCTTC. Amino acids: CASSLGGRYNEQFF. V is TRBV27 and J is TRBJ2-1, with a weak D call TRBD2 (6 bases). CDR1 is MNHEY and CDR2 is SMNVEV in the germline V gene (reference sequence). V gave up 2 bases and J gave up 4 bases, with 9 bases separating them. The CDR3 length is 14 residues.

This clonotype came up many times. This sequence joins TRBV20-1 and TRBJ2-1; 13 nucleotides agree with TRBD2. Germline V gene lookup returns CDR1 DFQATT and CDR2 SNEGSKA (reference sequence). The CDR3 is 17 residues long. V shed 0 bases and J 6 bases; nucleotides not matched to a gene: 8. The CDR3 is CSARDLWTSGGINEQFF. DNA of the CDR3: TGCAGTGCTAGAGATCTGTGGACTAGCGGGGGAATCAATGAGCAGTTCTTC.

This clonotype has a single count. This may be a read error, as it is one base from a much larger clone. The CDR3 nucleotides are TGTGCCAGCAGTTACTCAGGACCGTCGGACAATGAGCAGTACTTC. It encodes CASSYSGPSDNEQYF. V gene TRBV6-5 combines with J gene TRBJ2-7; perhaps TRBD1 as D (5 bases). V dropped 0 bases and J dropped 7 bases, with 16 bases sitting between them. This CDR3 is built from 15 residues. The V gene's germline CDR1 is MNHEY and CDR2 SVGAGI.

This clonotype was counted many times. CDR3 DNA: TGTGCCAGCACCCCAGAAGGGGGAATGGTGAATGGCTACACCTTC. Translation: CASTPEGGMVNGYTF. J is TRBJ1-2 and V is TRBV6-1, with D possibly TRBD1 on 6 matching bases. CDR1 is MNHNS and CDR2 is SASEGT in the germline V gene. The CDR3 is made up of 15 amino acids. V lost 7 bases to trimming and J lost 6 bases, with 21 bases between them.

This clonotype has only a few counts. V gene TRBV28 combines with J gene TRBJ2-3; TRBD2 agrees at 7 bases. V gave up 7 bases and J gave up 0 bases; unmatched junction bases: 7. Germline V gene lookup returns CDR1 MDHEN and CDR2 SYDVKM. The CDR3 is 15 amino acids. CDR3 residues: CASKRSSGSTDTQYF. CDR3 nucleotide sequence: TGTGCCAGCAAGAGGAGTAGCGGGAGCACAGATACGCAGTATTTT.

At least ten counts were recorded for this clonotype. J is TRBJ2-3 and V is TRBV24-1, with D perhaps matching TRBD2 (5 bases). Germline lookup yields CDR1 KGHDR and CDR2 SFDVKD. The CDR3 is 12 amino acids. V gave up 4 bases and J gave up 4 bases, with 5 bases separating them. CDR3 sequence (DNA): TGTGCCACCAGTGAGGAGGCAGATACGCAGTATTTT. Its protein product is CATSEEADTQYF.

This clonotype was counted at least ten times. This chain joins TRBV29-1 and TRBJ2-5; possible D gene TRBD2, 6 bases. Between the trimmed V and J ends, which lost 3 bases and 5 bases, there was a span of 19 bases. Germline V gene sequence: CDR1 SQVTM, CDR2 ANQGSEA. The CDR3 runs to 15 residues. The CDR3 DNA is TGCAGCGTTGAGGGTCTGGACGGGGGATTCGAGACCCAGTACTTC. It codes for CSVEGLDGGFETQYF.

This clonotype was seen many times. CDR3 residues: CASSLGLAGKGEQFF. CDR3 sequence (DNA): TGTGCCAGCAGCCTTGGACTAGCGGGAAAGGGTGAGCAGTTCTTC. The genes are TRBV3-1 and TRBJ2-1; 12 bases line up with TRBD2. There are 15 residues in the CDR3. V gave up 4 bases and J gave up 9 bases; unmatched junction bases: 7. The germline CDR1 and CDR2 sequences are LGHDT and YNNKEL (reference sequence).

This clonotype was observed a few times. This sequence joins TRBV12-3 or TRBV12-4 and TRBJ2-7; no clear D gene. Trimming stripped 7 bases from V and 3 bases from J, with 19 bases between. This CDR3 region has 15 residues. CDR3 amino acids: CASNLNSDGFYEQYF. In nucleotides, the CDR3 is TGTGCCAGCAACCTTAACAGTGATGGCTTCTACGAGCAGTACTTC.

Of note for this clonotype: A read error may account for a junction end that differs from germline. The chain uses TRBV7-2 and TRBJ2-1; 8 bases fit TRBD2. CDR3 length equals 15 residues. Germline CDR1 SGHTA, CDR2 FQGNSA. CDR3 coding DNA: TGTGTCAGCAGCCGCACTAGCGGAGCCTACAATGAGCAGTTCTTC. It is translated as CVSSRTSGAYNEQFF.

This clonotype was seen ten or more times. The chain carries TRBV28 and TRBJ1-5; possibly TRBD1 for D (6 bases). This CDR3 has 14 amino acids. V lost 2 bases to trimming and J lost 9 bases, with 14 bases between them. Germline CDR1 MDHEN, CDR2 SYDVKM. The CDR3 nucleotides are TGTGCCAGCAGTTTAGCAGGGGCCCGGCGGCCCCAGCATTTT. Translated, it gives CASSLAGARRPQHF.

This clonotype was detected ten times or more. The V and J genes are TRBV10-3 and TRBJ2-6, with unresolved D. V was clipped by 2 bases and J by 4 bases, with 15 bases between them. The germline V gene has CDR1 ENHRY and CDR2 SYGVKD. The CDR3 runs 17 residues. CDR3 sequence: CAISEDPKAAGANVLTF. In DNA, the CDR3 is TGTGCCATCAGTGAGGACCCGAAGGCAGCGGGGGCCAACGTCCTGACTTTC.

The chain employs TRBV7-9 and TRBJ2-7, with 7 bases fitting TRBD1. Germline CDR1 SEHNR, CDR2 FQNEAQ (reference sequence). The trim removed 1 base at V and 5 bases at J, leaving 11 bases unmatched. The length of the CDR3 is 16 residues. The CDR3 nucleotides are TGTGCCAGCAGCTTAGGCCAGGGGGAAATTTTCCACGAGCAGTACTTC. It is translated as CASSLGQGEIFHEQYF.